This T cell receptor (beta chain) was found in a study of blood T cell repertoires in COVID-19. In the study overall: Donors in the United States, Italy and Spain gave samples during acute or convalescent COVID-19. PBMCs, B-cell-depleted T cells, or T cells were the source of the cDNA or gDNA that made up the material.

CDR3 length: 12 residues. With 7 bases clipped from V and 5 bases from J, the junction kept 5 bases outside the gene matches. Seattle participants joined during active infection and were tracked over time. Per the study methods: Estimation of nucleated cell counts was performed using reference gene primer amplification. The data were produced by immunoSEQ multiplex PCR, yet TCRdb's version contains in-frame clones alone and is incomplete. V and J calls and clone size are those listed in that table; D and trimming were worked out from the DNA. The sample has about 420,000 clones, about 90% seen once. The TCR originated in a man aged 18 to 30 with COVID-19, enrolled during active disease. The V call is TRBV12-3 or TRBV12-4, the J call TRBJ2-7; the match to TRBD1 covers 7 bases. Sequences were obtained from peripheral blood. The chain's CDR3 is CASNTDRDEQYF. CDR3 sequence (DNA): TGTGCCAGCAACACCGACAGGGACGAGCAGTACTTC.